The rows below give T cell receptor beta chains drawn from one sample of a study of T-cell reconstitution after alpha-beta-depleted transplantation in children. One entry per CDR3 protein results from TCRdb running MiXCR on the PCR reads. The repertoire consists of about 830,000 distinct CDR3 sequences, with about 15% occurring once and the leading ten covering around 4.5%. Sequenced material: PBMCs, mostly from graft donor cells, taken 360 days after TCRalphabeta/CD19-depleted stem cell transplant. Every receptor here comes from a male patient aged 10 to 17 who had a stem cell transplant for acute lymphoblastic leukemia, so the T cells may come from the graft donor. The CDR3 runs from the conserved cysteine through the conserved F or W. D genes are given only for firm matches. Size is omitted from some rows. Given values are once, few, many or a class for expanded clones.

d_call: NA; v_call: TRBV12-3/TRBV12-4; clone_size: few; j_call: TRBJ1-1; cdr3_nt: TGTTCGACAAGCCGGGGGAGGAACACTGAAGCTTTCTTT; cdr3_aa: CSTSRGRNTEAFF
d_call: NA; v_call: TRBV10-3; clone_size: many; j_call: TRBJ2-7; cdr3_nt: TGTGCCATCAGTGAGCCCAAGAGCGAGGGACGTAACCCCTACGAGCAGTACTTC; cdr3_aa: CAISEPKSEGRNPYEQYF
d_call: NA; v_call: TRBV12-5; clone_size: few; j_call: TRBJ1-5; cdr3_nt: TGTGCTAGTGGTTGGACACCTTATAGCAATCAGCCCCAGCATTTT; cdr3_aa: CASGWTPYSNQPQHF
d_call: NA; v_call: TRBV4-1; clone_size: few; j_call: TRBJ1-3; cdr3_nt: TGCGCCAGCAGCCAAGATCCTTGGGGACGGACCCTCCTCTCTGGAAACACCATATATTTT; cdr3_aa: CASSQDPWGRTLLSGNTIYF
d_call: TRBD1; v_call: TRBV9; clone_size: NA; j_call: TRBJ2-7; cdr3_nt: TGTGCCAGCAGCGACGCAGGGGGCGCTTGGGACGAGCAGTACTTC; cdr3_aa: CASSDAGGAWDEQYF
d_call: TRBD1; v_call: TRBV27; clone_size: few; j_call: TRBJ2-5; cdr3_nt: TGTGCCAGCAGTTTCCAGGGGGCAGGGACCCAGTACTTC; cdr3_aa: CASSFQGAGTQYF
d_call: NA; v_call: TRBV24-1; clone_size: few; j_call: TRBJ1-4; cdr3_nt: TGTGCCACCAGTGATCCAGGTGCAACTAATGAAAAACTGTTTTTT; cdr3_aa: CATSDPGATNEKLFF
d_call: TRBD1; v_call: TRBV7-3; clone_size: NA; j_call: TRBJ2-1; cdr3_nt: TGTGCCAGCAGCTTACTAGACAGGGGCGTCAATGAGCAGTTCTTC; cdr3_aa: CASSLLDRGVNEQFF
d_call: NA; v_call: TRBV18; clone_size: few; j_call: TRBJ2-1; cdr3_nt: TGTGCCAGCTCACGGAGGAGCAGCTGGAATGAGCAGTTCTTC; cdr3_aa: CASSRRSSWNEQFF
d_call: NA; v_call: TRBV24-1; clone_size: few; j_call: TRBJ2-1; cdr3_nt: TGTGCCACCAGTGATTTCTCGCTTACAGACAATGAGCAGTTCTTC; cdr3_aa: CATSDFSLTDNEQFF
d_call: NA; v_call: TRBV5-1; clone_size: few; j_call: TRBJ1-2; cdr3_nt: TGCGCCAGCAGCTTCGAACAGGGCGGCTACACCTTC; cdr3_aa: CASSFEQGGYTF
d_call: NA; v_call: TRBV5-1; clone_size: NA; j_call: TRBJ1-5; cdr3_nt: TGCGCCAGCAGCTTGTGGGGGGAGGTACGTGGGGAAATAGTCAGCAATCAGCCCCAGCATTTT; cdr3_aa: CASSLWGEVRGEIVSNQPQHF
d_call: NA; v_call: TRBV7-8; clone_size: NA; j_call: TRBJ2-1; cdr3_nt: TGTGCCAGCAGCTTGGATTCTGGTCCCGGTTTCGCCAGCTCCTACAATGAGCAGTTCTTC; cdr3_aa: CASSLDSGPGFASSYNEQFF
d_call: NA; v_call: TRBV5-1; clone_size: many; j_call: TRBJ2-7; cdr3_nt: TGCGCCAGCAGCTTGGGGGCAGCTTTCTACGAGCAGTACTTC; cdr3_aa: CASSLGAAFYEQYF
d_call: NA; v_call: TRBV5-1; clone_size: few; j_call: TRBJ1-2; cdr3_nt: TGCGCCAGCAGCTTTAGGCTTGGAGCCCAATGGGGAGGCTACACCTTC; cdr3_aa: CASSFRLGAQWGGYTF
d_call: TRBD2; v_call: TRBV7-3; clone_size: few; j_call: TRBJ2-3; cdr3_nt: TGTGCCAGCAGCTTTTCGGGAGGGATGGATACGCAGTATTTT; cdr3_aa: CASSFSGGMDTQYF
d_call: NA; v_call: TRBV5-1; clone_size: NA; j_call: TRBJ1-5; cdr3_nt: TGCGCCAGCAGCAGGTGGGGTAATCAGCCCCAGCATTTT; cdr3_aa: CASSRWGNQPQHF
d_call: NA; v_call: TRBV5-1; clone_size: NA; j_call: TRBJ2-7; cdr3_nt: TGCGCCAGCAGCTACCTCGGCGGGCCGACCTACGAGCAGTACTTC; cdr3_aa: CASSYLGGPTYEQYF
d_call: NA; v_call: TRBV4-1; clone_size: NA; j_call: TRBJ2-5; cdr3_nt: TGCGCCAGCAGCCACACTGTTCTTACCGAGGTTCGAGAGACCCAGTACTTC; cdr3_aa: CASSHTVLTEVRETQYF
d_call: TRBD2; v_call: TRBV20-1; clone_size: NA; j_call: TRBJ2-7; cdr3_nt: TGCAGTGCTAGAGAGACTAGCGGGAGGCCCGAGCAGTACTTC; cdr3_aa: CSARETSGRPEQYF
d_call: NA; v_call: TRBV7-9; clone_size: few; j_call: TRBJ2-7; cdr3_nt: TGTGCCAGCAGCCACGAGGGCTGGAACCAGTACTTC; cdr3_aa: CASSHEGWNQYF
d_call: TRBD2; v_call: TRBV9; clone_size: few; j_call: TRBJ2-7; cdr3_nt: TGTGCCAGCAGCGGGACTGGCGGGAGCTCCTACGAGCAGTACTTC; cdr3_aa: CASSGTGGSSYEQYF
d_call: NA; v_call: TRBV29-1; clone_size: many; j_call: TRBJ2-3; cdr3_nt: TGCAGCGTTGGAGGGCTAGATACGCAGTATTTT; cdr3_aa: CSVGGLDTQYF
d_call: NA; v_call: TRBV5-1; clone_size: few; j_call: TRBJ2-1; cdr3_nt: TGCGCCAGCAGCTTGGAGTCAAGGGAAGGTCTAGAGCAGTTCTTC; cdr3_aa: CASSLESREGLEQFF
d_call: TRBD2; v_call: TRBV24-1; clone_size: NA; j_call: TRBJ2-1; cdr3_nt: TGTGCCACCAGGCCGGGGTCCGGGGGGAATGAGCAGTTCTTC; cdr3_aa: CATRPGSGGNEQFF
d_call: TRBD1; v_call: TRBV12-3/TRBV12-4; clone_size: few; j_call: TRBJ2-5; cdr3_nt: TGTGCCAGCAGGATACAGGGGATCCAAGAGACCCAGTACTTC; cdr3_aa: CASRIQGIQETQYF
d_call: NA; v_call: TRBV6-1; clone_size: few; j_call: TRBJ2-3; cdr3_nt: TGTGCCACCACCCGGGACGTAGGCACAGATACGCAGTATTTT; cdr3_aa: CATTRDVGTDTQYF
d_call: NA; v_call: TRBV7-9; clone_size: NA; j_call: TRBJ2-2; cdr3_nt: TGTGCCCCCGGCAGGAACACCGGGGAGCTGTTTTTT; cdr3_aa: CAPGRNTGELFF
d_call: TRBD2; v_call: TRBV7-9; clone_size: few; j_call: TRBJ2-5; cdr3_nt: TGTGCCAGCAGCGACGGGACTAGCGGGGGGGGAGAGACCCAGTACTTC; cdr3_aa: CASSDGTSGGGETQYF
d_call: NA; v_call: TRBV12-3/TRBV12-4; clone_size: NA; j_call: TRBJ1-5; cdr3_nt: TGTGCCAGCAACCCCTTCTATAGCAATCAGCCCCAGCATTTT; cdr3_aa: CASNPFYSNQPQHF
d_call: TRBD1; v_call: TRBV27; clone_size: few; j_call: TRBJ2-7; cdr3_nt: TGTGCCAGCAGTTTATCGACGGGACAGGTATACGAGCAGTACTTC; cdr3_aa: CASSLSTGQVYEQYF
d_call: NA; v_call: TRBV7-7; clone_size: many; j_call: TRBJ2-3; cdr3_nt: TGTGCCAGCAGCTTAGATGACTCGGACGGCACAGATACGCAGTATTTT; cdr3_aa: CASSLDDSDGTDTQYF
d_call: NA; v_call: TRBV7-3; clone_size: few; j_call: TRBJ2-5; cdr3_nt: TGTGCCAGCAGCCCCTCGGGCGCCCTGGAAGAGACCCAGTACTTC; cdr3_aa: CASSPSGALEETQYF
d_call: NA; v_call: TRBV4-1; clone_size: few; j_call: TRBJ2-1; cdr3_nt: TGCGCCAGCAGCCAAGAATTGCAGTTCTACAATGAGCAGTTCTTC; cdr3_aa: CASSQELQFYNEQFF
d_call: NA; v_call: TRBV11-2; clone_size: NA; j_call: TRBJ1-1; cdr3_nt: TGTGCCAGCAGCCCCATTCGGGCAGCCCAAGCTTTCTTT; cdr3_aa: CASSPIRAAQAFF
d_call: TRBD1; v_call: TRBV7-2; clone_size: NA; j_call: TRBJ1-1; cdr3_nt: TGTGCCAGCAGCTTTGGGCTGTGGGACAGGGGGTTGGCCACTGAAGCTTTCTTT; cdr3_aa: CASSFGLWDRGLATEAFF